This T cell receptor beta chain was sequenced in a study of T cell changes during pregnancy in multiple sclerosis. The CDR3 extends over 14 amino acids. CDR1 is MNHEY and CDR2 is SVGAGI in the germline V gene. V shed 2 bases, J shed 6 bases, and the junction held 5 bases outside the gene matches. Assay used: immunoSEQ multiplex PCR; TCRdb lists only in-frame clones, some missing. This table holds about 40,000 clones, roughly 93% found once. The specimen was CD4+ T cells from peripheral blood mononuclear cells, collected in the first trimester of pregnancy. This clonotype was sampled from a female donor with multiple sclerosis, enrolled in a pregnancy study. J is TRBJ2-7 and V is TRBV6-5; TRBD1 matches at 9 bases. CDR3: CASSYKQGAIEQYF. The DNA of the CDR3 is TGTGCCAGCAGTTACAAACAGGGGGCAATCGAGCAGTACTTC.